This is a list of T cell receptor beta chains from one sample in a study of T-cell memory formation after mild COVID-19. TCRdb called the 5' RACE reads again in MiXCR, with one record for every CDR3 protein. This table holds hundreds of thousands of distinct CDR3 sequences, roughly an eighth found once. Sequencing was carried out using PBMCs or a T cell subset sorted from them (not recorded which). The receptors were sampled from a man aged 18 to 29 who had mild COVID-19 (a few samples of this study predate the infection). Cell type and time point are not known. The CDR3 runs from the conserved cysteine through the conserved F or W. D genes are given only for firm matches. Only part of the rows carry a size: once, few, many, or a class if the clone is expanded.

size	V	J	D	DNA	CDR3
many	TRBV18	TRBJ2-2	NA	TGTGCCAGCTCACCACTGGAGGTTACCGGGGAGCTGTTTTTT	CASSPLEVTGELFF
NA	TRBV24-1	TRBJ2-1	TRBD2	TGTGCCACCAGTGATCGAGGCGCGGGAGTCGGGAATGAGCAGTTCTTC	CATSDRGAGVGNEQFF
few	TRBV11-2	TRBJ2-3	NA	TGTGCCAGCAGCGACACCGGGTCGGATACGCAGTATTTT	CASSDTGSDTQYF
few	TRBV10-2	TRBJ2-7	NA	TGCGCCAGTAGCGGGACAGGGACATCCTACGAGCAGTACTTC	CASSGTGTSYEQYF
NA	TRBV9	TRBJ2-1	TRBD2	TGTGCCAGCAGCCCAGATAGCGGGGCCCGCCCCAATGAGCAGTTCTTC	CASSPDSGARPNEQFF
few	TRBV6-2/TRBV6-3	TRBJ2-1	NA	TGTGCCAGCAGCCACGGGACGATTGAGCAGTTCTTC	CASSHGTIEQFF
NA	TRBV21-1	TRBJ2-5	NA	TGTGCCAGCAGCAAAGGGCTCCGGGCCAGGGAGACCCAGTACTTC	CASSKGLRARETQYF
few	TRBV5-1	TRBJ2-3	NA	TGCGCCAGCAGCTTGAGAGGGGTAAACACAGATACGCAGTATTTT	CASSLRGVNTDTQYF
many	TRBV30	TRBJ2-4	NA	TGTGCCTGGGGTCAGGACCAGAACATTCAGTACTTC	CAWGQDQNIQYF
many	TRBV6-2/TRBV6-3	TRBJ2-7	NA	TGTGCCAGCGGAGAAGGAGACTACGAGCAGTACTTC	CASGEGDYEQYF